This is a list of T cell receptor beta chains from one sample in a study of cytomegalovirus exposure and HLA in healthy donors. This table comes from immunoSEQ multiplex PCR, and its TCRdb copy is limited to in-frame clones, with some not included. The sample records approximately 140,000 clones, around 75% being singletons. The specimen was PBMCs. The origin of the receptors is a female donor in good health and CMV-seronegative. The CDR3 runs from the conserved cysteine through the conserved F or W. The D gene is left open where the match is weak. Expanded clones are given a class, and other clones once, few, many or no size at all.

j_gene,abundance,v_gene,d_gene,CDR3aa,CDR3nt
TRBJ1-6,-,TRBV14,-,CASSHAGIYSPLHF,TGTGCCAGCAGCCACGCAGGAATTTATTCACCCCTCCACTTT
TRBJ1-1,once,TRBV11-3,-,CASSLPLPQNTEAFF,TGTGCCAGCAGCTTACCCTTGCCACAGAACACTGAAGCTTTCTTT
TRBJ2-5,-,TRBV7-7,TRBD2,CASSESGGETQYF,TGTGCTAGCAGCGAGAGCGGGGGGGAGACCCAGTACTTC
TRBJ2-5,-,TRBV2,TRBD2,CASSALAGVVETQYF,TGTGCCAGCAGTGCGCTAGCGGGAGTAGTAGAGACCCAGTACTTC
TRBJ1-4,-,TRBV27,-,CASSFSGYEKLFF,TGTGCCAGCAGTTTTTCGGGGTATGAAAAACTGTTTTTT
TRBJ1-1,many,TRBV2,TRBD1,CASSAQGARSNTEAFF,TGTGCCAGCAGTGCACAGGGGGCAAGGTCGAACACTGAAGCTTTCTTT
TRBJ2-7,-,TRBV30,-,CAFAQGEPYEQYF,TGTGCCTTCGCACAGGGAGAGCCCTACGAGCAGTACTTC
TRBJ1-5,-,TRBV6-5,-,CASSYSAVSNQPQHF,TGTGCCAGCAGTTACTCGGCAGTTAGCAATCAGCCCCAGCATTTT
TRBJ2-7,few,TRBV30,TRBD2,CAWSVRLASSKDDEQYF,TGTGCCTGGAGTGTAAGACTAGCGAGCTCCAAGGATGACGAGCAGTACTTC
TRBJ2-7,-,TRBV11-2,-,CASSLDGSSSYEQYF,TGTGCCAGCAGCTTAGACGGGTCGAGCTCCTACGAGCAGTACTTC
TRBJ2-7,once,TRBV10-3,TRBD2,CAINRGVSYEQYF,TGTGCCATCAACCGGGGGGTGTCCTACGAGCAGTACTTC
TRBJ1-1,-,TRBV5-1,TRBD1,CASSLGQGMNTEAFF,TGCGCCAGCAGCTTGGGACAGGGCATGAACACTGAAGCTTTCTTT
TRBJ2-3,-,TRBV7-2,-,CASSQDPRVEDTQYF,TGTGCCAGCAGCCAGGACCCGCGGGTTGAGGATACGCAGTATTTT
TRBJ2-3,-,TRBV9,-,CASSPRVGADTQYF,TGTGCCAGCAGTCCCAGGGTAGGGGCCGATACGCAGTATTTT
TRBJ1-4,-,TRBV28,-,CASSPPPRLYEKLFF,TGTGCCAGCAGTCCCCCCCCGAGGTTATATGAAAAACTGTTTTTT
TRBJ2-4,-,TRBV5-4,-,CASSLGQLNIQYF,TGTGCCAGCAGCTTGGGACAGTTAAACATTCAGTACTTC
TRBJ1-5,-,TRBV7-2,-,CASSPRGGYGQPQHF,TGTGCCAGCAGCCCCCGGGGAGGGTACGGTCAGCCCCAGCATTTT
TRBJ2-7,-,TRBV28,TRBD1,CASIAPGQQIYEQYF,TGTGCCAGCATCGCCCCGGGACAGCAAATCTACGAGCAGTACTTC
TRBJ2-4,-,TRBV10-3,TRBD2,CAISESAGPLAKNIQYF,TGTGCCATCAGTGAGTCAGCGGGGCCATTAGCCAAAAACATTCAGTACTTC
TRBJ1-2,-,TRBV15,TRBD1,CATSRDPGHRGRNYGYTF,TGTGCCACCAGCAGAGATCCTGGCCACAGGGGGCGAAACTATGGCTACACCTTC
TRBJ2-7,once,TRBV9,TRBD2,CASSVEGSGGNEQYF,TGTGCCAGCAGCGTAGAGGGGAGCGGGGGGAACGAGCAGTACTTC
TRBJ2-7,-,TRBV27,TRBD2,CASSALFQRGSSYEQYF,TGTGCCAGCAGTGCCCTTTTCCAGCGGGGAAGCTCCTACGAGCAGTACTTC